Listed here are 26 T cell receptor beta chains from one sample, sequenced in a study of human T cells and chemical hapten exposure. TCRdb itself ran the RACE reads through MiXCR, one entry per CDR3 protein. The data show 250,000 to 300,000 distinct CDR3 sequences, around 7% seen once. As to time point: pre-sensitization, week 0. Noted treatment: therapeutic diphenylcyclopropenone sensitization with weekly scalp DPC. Sequenced material: whole blood, taken in connection with sensitization to the hapten diphenylcyclopropenone (DPC). The receptors originated from a man aged 18 to 30 with alopecia areata. Some clones in this sample may be carry-over from other donors' samples.

This clonotype was detected a few times. The chain has TRBV6-5 and TRBJ2-1; 8 positions agree with TRBD1. The V gene's germline CDR1 is MNHEY and CDR2 SVGAGI. The CDR3 is 14 amino acids. The trim removed 2 bases at V and 8 bases at J, leaving 5 bases unmatched. This chain's CDR3 is CASSYGRGLDEQFF. As DNA, the CDR3 is TGTGCCAGCAGTTACGGCAGGGGGCTCGATGAGCAGTTCTTC.

V and J are TRBV7-2 and TRBJ1-1; TRBD1 is a possible D gene (5 bases). Trimming took 4 bases from V and 10 from J, leaving 10 bases between them. Germline loops: CDR1 SGHTA, CDR2 FQGNSA. The CDR3 totals 11 residues. In DNA form, the CDR3 reads TGTGCCAGCAGCTCGGGGGTGACAGCTTTCTTT. It translates to CASSSGVTAFF.

The chain joins TRBV28 to TRBJ1-5; TRBD1 matches 10 bases. V lost 6 bases to trimming and J lost 7 bases; unmatched junction nucleotides: 6. The CDR3 loop spans 14 amino acids. The V gene's germline CDR1 is MDHEN and CDR2 SYDVKM. The CDR3 loop reads CASRTGTGVQPQHF. CDR3 nucleotides: TGTGCCAGCAGAACCGGGACAGGGGTCCAGCCCCAGCATTTT.

The CDR3 here is CASSLAPGTADTQYF. CDR3 bases: TGCGCCAGCAGCTTGGCCCCGGGAACAGCAGATACGCAGTATTTT. V usage is TRBV5-1 and J usage is TRBJ2-3; TRBD2 might be the D (5 bases). V gave up 0 bases and J gave up 4 bases, with 12 bases separating them. Germline CDR1 and CDR2: SGHRS and YFSETQ. The CDR3 is 15 residues long.

The CDR3 DNA is TGTGCCAGCAGCCTCCAAGGACAGGGGTTTAGCACAGATACGCAGTATTTT. This sequence encodes CASSLQGQGFSTDTQYF. The chain recombines TRBV7-8 with TRBJ2-3; 9 nucleotides agree with TRBD1. CDR1 and CDR2 (germline): SGHVS, FQNEAQ. The CDR3 covers 17 residues. V lost 5 bases, J lost 0 bases, and 9 bases stayed unmatched.

This clonotype was found many times. This sequence joins TRBV20-1 and TRBJ1-2, with D possibly being TRBD1 (5 bases). In germline, CDR1 is DFQATT, CDR2 SNEGSKA (reference sequence). This CDR3 contains 13 residues. V was pared by 1 base and J by 7 bases, with 13 bases between. The CDR3 DNA follows: TGCAGTGCTAGAGCCAGGGCGGCTACTGGCTACACCTTC. As protein: CSARARAATGYTF.

The chain has TRBV5-8 and TRBJ2-3; no clear D gene. The V gene's germline CDR1 is SGHTS and CDR2 YDEGEE. Trimming stripped 2 bases from V and 2 bases from J, with 9 bases between. This CDR3 region has 14 residues. The CDR3 region is CASSLNGDTDTQYF. The CDR3 DNA reads TGTGCCAGCAGCTTAAACGGAGACACAGATACGCAGTATTTT.

This clonotype was recorded many times. The gene calls are TRBV5-1 and TRBJ1-2; TRBD1 might be the D (5 bases). CDR1 SGHRS and CDR2 YFSETQ come from the germline V gene. Trimming took 0 bases from V and 2 from J, leaving 11 bases between them. This CDR3 has 15 residues. The CDR3 coding sequence is TGCGCCAGCAGCTTGGTAGGGGAGGGGAACTATGGCTACACCTTC. It specifies CASSLVGEGNYGYTF.

This clonotype showed up many times. V usage is TRBV29-1 and J usage is TRBJ2-7; D may correspond to TRBD1 or TRBD2 (5 bases each). Germline V CDR1 and CDR2: SQVTM, ANQGSEA. This CDR3 has 13 amino acids. Trimming cost V 4 bases and J 4 bases, with 14 bases left between them. DNA of the CDR3: TGCAGCGTTGCTGTCGGGGCAGGGTACGAGCAGTACGTC. Its protein is CSVAVGAGYEQYV.

This clonotype was observed a handful of times. This sequence joins TRBV10-3 and TRBJ1-1; 8 bases are shared with TRBD1. Trimming took 5 bases from V and 5 from J; bases not matched to a gene: 1. The CDR3 is 12 residues long. Germline CDR1 reads ENHRY; CDR2 reads SYGVKD. CDR3 sequence (DNA): TGTGCCATCAGTCGGACAGGGACTGAAGCTTTCTTT. As protein: CAISRTGTEAFF.

This chain joins TRBV28 and TRBJ1-5; weak D call: TRBD1 (6 bases). Looked up from germline, CDR1 is MDHEN and CDR2 is SYDVKM. The CDR3 consists of 16 residues. V was pared by 3 bases and J by 6 bases, with 18 bases between. The CDR3 coding sequence is TGTGCCAGCAGTTTCCCCGGACAGATGCCGGGTCAGCCCCAGCATTTT. Its translation: CASSFPGQMPGQPQHF.

This clonotype was recorded a few times. The chain combines TRBV15 with TRBJ2-1; 9 bases fit TRBD2. This CDR3 spans 16 amino acids. From germline, CDR1 is LNHNV and CDR2 YYDKDF (reference sequence). J gave up 4 bases and V 1 base, and 5 bases lay outside the gene matches. The CDR3 loop reads CATSRGGLAVYNEQFF. The CDR3 DNA follows: TGTGCCACCAGCAGAGGGGGACTAGCCGTTTACAATGAGCAGTTCTTC.

The chain's CDR3 is CASSLATGYGTGELFF. The CDR3 nucleotides are TGCGCCAGCAGCTTGGCCACAGGGTACGGCACCGGGGAGCTGTTTTTT. This chain joins TRBV5-1 and TRBJ2-2, with TRBD1 as a possible D gene (6 bases). The germline V gene has CDR1 SGHRS and CDR2 YFSETQ. V shed 0 bases and J shed 4 bases, with 13 bases lying between them. There are 16 residues in the CDR3. The variable domain in full, with the rest retrieved from reference TRBV5-1 and TRBJ2-2, is KAGVTQTPRYLIKTRGQQVTLSCSPISGHRSVSWYQQTPGQGLQFLFEYFSETQRNKGNFPGRFSGRQFSNSRSEMNVSTLELGDSALYLCASSLATGYGTGELFFGEGSRLTVL.

This clonotype came up many times. This sequence joins TRBV4-3 and TRBJ1-5; D possibly corresponds to TRBD1 (6 bases). The germline V gene encodes CDR1 LGHNA and CDR2 YSLEER. V was trimmed by 0 bases and J by 2 bases, leaving 11 bases between them. The length of the CDR3 is 16 residues. The CDR3 DNA reads as TGCGCCAGCAGCCAAGAGGGGGGGCAGGGCAATCAGCCCCAGCATTTT. It translates to CASSQEGGQGNQPQHF.

The V call is TRBV7-3, the J call TRBJ2-2; TRBD1 might be the D (6 bases). V was trimmed by 6 bases and J by 5 bases, leaving 10 bases between them. There are 13 residues in the CDR3. Germline lookup yields CDR1 SGHTA and CDR2 FQGTGA. CDR3 bases: TGTGCCAGCAGATTTACAGGGACCGGGGAGCTGTTTTTT. Amino acid sequence: CASRFTGTGELFF.

This clonotype showed up just a few times. The chain employs TRBV6-6 and TRBJ1-4; D gene ambiguous. The CDR3 length is 13 residues. Germline CDR1 MNHNY, CDR2 SVGAGI (reference sequence). Trimming pared 4 bases from V and 5 bases from J, leaving 8 bases between. The CDR3 is CASSSVGNEKLFF. CDR3 DNA sequence: TGTGCCAGCAGTTCGGTTGGAAATGAAAAACTGTTTTTT.

J is TRBJ2-1 and V is TRBV6-2 or TRBV6-3; the D is unclear. The CDR3 runs to 14 residues. CDR1 is MNHEY, CDR2 SVGEGT, per germline. V was cut by 5 bases and J by 4 bases, with 12 bases left in between. CDR3 nucleotide sequence: TGTGCCAGCAGTATACAGAGTATTTACAATGAGCAGTTCTTC. It translates to CASSIQSIYNEQFF.

This clonotype was observed many times. This chain connects TRBV10-3 to TRBJ2-1, with TRBD2 matching 7 bases. The CDR3 extends over 15 amino acids. Germline V gene data show CDR1 as ENHRY and CDR2 as SYGVKD. The V segment lost 11 bases and the J segment 4 bases; nucleotides outside the gene matches: 14. CDR3 nucleotides: TGTGCCTCTAAGGGAGGGCTAGAGGCGTACAATGAGCAGTTCTTC. Translating it yields CASKGGLEAYNEQFF.

Details on this clonotype: This may be a read error: a much more frequent sequence differs by one nucleotide. The CDR3 bases are TGCAGTGCTCCAAATGCGGGGGTGGTTTTCTTT. Protein product: CSAPNAGVVFF. The V call is TRBV20-1, the J call TRBJ1-1, with D possibly being TRBD1 (5 bases). The CDR3 is 11 residues long. V was cut by 5 bases and J by 13 bases, with 17 bases left in between. Germline CDR1 and CDR2: DFQATT and SNEGSKA (reference sequence).

This clonotype was counted a few times. This chain links TRBV28 with TRBJ2-1, with 10 bases aligning to TRBD1. The germline gives CDR1 MDHEN, CDR2 SYDVKM. J was trimmed by 13 bases and V by 7 bases; bases with no gene match: 13. This CDR3 is built from 14 residues. The CDR3: CASKAPGQGLKQFF. The CDR3 coding sequence is TGTGCCAGCAAGGCCCCGGGACAGGGGTTAAAACAGTTCTTC.

V is TRBV20-1 and J is TRBJ2-2; D remains ambiguous. Germline CDR1 and CDR2: DFQATT and SNEGSKA (reference sequence). The V and J ends lost 0 bases and 9 bases respectively, with 8 bases between them. This CDR3 region has 12 residues. CDR3 amino acids: CSARDTPRELFF. The CDR3 nucleotides read TGCAGTGCTAGAGATACCCCCCGGGAGCTGTTTTTT.

The chain recombines TRBV29-1 with TRBJ1-2, with 12 bases fitting TRBD1. This CDR3 region has 13 residues. Germline CDR1 SQVTM, CDR2 ANQGSEA. The V segment lost 3 bases and the J segment 8 bases; nucleotides outside the gene matches: 4. CDR3 amino acids: CSVEGQGARGYTF. In DNA form, the CDR3 reads TGCAGCGTTGAGGGACAGGGGGCTCGAGGCTACACCTTC.

V gene TRBV24-1 combines with J gene TRBJ2-1; no firm D call. Germline V gene sequence: CDR1 KGHDR, CDR2 SFDVKD. The CDR3 totals 12 residues. V was shortened by 9 bases and J by 7 bases, with 12 bases between the two germline ends. The CDR3 reads CATGTGDNEQFF. Here the CDR3 DNA reads TGTGCCACCGGTACCGGAGATAATGAGCAGTTCTTC.

The chain links TRBV7-2 to TRBJ2-3; D ambiguous. Trimming took 3 bases from V and 4 from J, leaving 11 bases between them. CDR3 length: 14 residues. CDR1 and CDR2 (germline): SGHTA, FQGNSA. CDR3 DNA: TGTGCCAGCAGCTTGAGTCTGATCCCAGATACGCAGTATTTT. Its translation is CASSLSLIPDTQYF.

This clonotype showed up many times. The J gene is TRBJ1-2, the V gene TRBV3-1; 8 bases are shared with TRBD1. From germline, CDR1 is LGHDT and CDR2 YNNKEL (reference sequence). The CDR3 has 12 residues. The ends lost 0 bases at V and 10 bases at J; junction bases unmatched: 1. The CDR3 is CASSQEDRDYTF. CDR3 in DNA: TGTGCCAGCAGCCAAGAGGACAGGGACTACACCTTC.

The rearrangement joins TRBV29-1 to TRBJ2-3; tentatively, D is TRBD2 (5 bases). Germline CDR1 is SQVTM and CDR2 is ANQGSEA. V was pared by 0 bases and J by 3 bases, with 10 bases between. This CDR3 has 14 amino acids. CDR3 sequence: CSVEDGRGTDTQYF. The CDR3 nucleotides are TGCAGCGTTGAAGATGGACGGGGAACAGATACGCAGTATTTT.